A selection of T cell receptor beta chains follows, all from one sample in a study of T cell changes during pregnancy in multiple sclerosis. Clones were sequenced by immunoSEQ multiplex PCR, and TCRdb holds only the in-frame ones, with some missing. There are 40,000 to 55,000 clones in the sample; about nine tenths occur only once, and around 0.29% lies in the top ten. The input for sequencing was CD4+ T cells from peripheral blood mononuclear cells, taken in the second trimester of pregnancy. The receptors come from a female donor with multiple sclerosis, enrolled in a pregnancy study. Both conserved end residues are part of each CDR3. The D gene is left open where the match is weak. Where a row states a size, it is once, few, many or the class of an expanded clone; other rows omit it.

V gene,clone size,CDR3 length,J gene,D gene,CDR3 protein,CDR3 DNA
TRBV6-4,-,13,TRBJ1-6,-,CASSANGGSPLHF,TGTGCCAGCAGTGCCAACGGAGGTTCACCCCTCCACTTT
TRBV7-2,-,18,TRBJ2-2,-,CASSNLLNLGLGRGELFF,TGTGCCAGCAGCAACCTTCTAAACCTTGGCTTGGGGAGGGGGGAGCTGTTTTTT
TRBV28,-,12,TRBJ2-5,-,CASNAYQETQYF,TGTGCCAGCAACGCGTACCAAGAGACCCAGTACTTC
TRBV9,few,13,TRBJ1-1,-,CASSVAGNTEAFF,TGTGCCAGCAGCGTAGCAGGGAACACTGAAGCTTTCTTT
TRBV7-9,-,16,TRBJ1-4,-,CASSLSGTATNEKLFF,TGTGCCAGCAGCTTGTCAGGGACTGCAACTAATGAAAAACTGTTTTTT
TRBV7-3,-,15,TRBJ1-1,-,CASSPTGHLNTEAFF,TGTGCCAGCAGCCCCACAGGACACCTGAACACTGAAGCTTTCTTT
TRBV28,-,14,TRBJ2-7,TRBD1,CASRPGQGFFEQYF,TGTGCCAGCAGACCGGGACAGGGATTCTTCGAGCAGTACTTC
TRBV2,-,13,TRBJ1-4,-,CASTPGVGEKLFF,TGTGCCAGCACACCCGGGGTCGGGGAAAAACTGTTTTTT
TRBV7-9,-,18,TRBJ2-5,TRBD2,CASSLLFLAGGVGETQYF,TGTGCCAGCAGTCTACTTTTTCTAGCGGGAGGGGTTGGAGAGACCCAGTACTTC
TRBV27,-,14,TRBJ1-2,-,CASSLTGRPYGYTF,TGTGCCAGCAGTTTAACAGGACGTCCCTATGGCTACACCTTC
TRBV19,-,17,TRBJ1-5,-,CASRTRGTQNSNQPQHF,TGTGCCAGTAGGACCAGAGGTACTCAAAATAGCAATCAGCCCCAGCATTTT
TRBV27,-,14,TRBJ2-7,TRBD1,CASSQGGQANEQYF,TGTGCCAGCAGCCAAGGGGGACAGGCGAACGAGCAGTACTTC
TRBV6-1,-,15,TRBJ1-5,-,CASRERTGDYQPQHF,TGTGCCAGCAGGGAAAGGACGGGAGACTATCAGCCCCAGCATTTT
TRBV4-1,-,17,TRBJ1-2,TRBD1,CASSQGYMTGGRYGYTF,TGCGCCAGCAGCCAAGGCTATATGACAGGGGGCCGCTATGGCTACACCTTC
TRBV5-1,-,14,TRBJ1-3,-,CASSTGDDGNTIYF,TGCGCCAGCAGCACGGGGGACGATGGAAACACCATATATTTT
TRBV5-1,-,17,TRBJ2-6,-,CASSLPGLNSGANVLTF,TGCGCCAGCAGCTTGCCGGGACTTAACTCTGGGGCCAACGTCCTGACTTTC
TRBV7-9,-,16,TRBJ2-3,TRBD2,CASSLALREVSDTQYF,TGTGCCAGCAGCTTAGCGCTACGGGAGGTTTCAGATACGCAGTATTTT
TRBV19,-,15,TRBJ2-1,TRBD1,CASSPGQGARDEQFF,TGTGCCAGTAGCCCTGGACAGGGGGCGCGGGATGAGCAGTTCTTC
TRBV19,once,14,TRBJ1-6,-,CASSPPGGNSPLHF,TGTGCCAGTAGTCCCCCGGGGGGTAATTCACCCCTCCACTTT
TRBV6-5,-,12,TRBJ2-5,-,CAGGRTQETQYF,TGTGCCGGAGGACGGACCCAAGAGACCCAGTACTTC
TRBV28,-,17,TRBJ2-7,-,CASSLTGSFPGTYEQYF,TGTGCCAGCAGTTTAACGGGGTCCTTTCCGGGGACCTACGAGCAGTACTTC
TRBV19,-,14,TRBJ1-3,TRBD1,CASSDRGTGNTIYF,TGTGCCAGTAGCGACAGGGGAACTGGAAACACCATATATTTT
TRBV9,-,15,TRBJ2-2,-,CASSVRDTYTGELFF,TGTGCCAGCAGCGTCCGGGACACATACACCGGGGAGCTGTTTTTT
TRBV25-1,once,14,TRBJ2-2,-,CASSDGSVSGELFF,TGTGCCAGCAGTGATGGTTCGGTTTCCGGGGAGCTGTTTTTT
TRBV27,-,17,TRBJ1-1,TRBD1,CASSTRTGATGITEAFF,TGTGCCAGCAGTACCAGGACAGGGGCGACCGGAATCACTGAAGCTTTCTTT
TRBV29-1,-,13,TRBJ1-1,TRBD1,CSVPTGGGWEAFF,TGCAGCGTGCCTACAGGGGGCGGGTGGGAAGCTTTCTTT
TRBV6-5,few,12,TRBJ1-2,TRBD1,CASTLTGNGYTF,TGTGCCAGCACCTTGACAGGGAATGGCTACACCTTC
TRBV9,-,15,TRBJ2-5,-,CASSDGTRFLETQYF,-
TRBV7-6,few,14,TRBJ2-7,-,CASSLTGTTYEQYF,TGTGCCAGCAGCTTAACCGGGACAACCTACGAGCAGTACTTC
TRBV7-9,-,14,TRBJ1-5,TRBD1,CASSLDQGDQPQHF,TGTGCCAGCAGCTTAGACCAGGGGGATCAGCCCCAGCATTTT
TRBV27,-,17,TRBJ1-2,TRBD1,CASSSLTGDVWGNGYTF,TGTGCCAGCAGTTCCCTGACAGGGGACGTCTGGGGAAATGGCTACACCTTC
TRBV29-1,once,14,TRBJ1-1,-,CSVRVGAANTEAFF,TGCAGCGTCCGGGTGGGGGCAGCGAACACTGAAGCTTTCTTT
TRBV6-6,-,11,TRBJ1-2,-,CASSLGGQETF,TGTGCCAGCAGTTTGGGGGGTCAGGAGACCTTC
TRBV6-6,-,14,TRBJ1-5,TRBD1,CASSYTGGAEPQHF,TGTGCCAGCAGTTACACAGGGGGCGCGGAACCCCAGCATTTT
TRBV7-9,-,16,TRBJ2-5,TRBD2,CASSPLGAGGKETQYF,TGTGCCAGCAGCCCCTTGGGGGCGGGGGGGAAGGAGACCCAGTACTTC
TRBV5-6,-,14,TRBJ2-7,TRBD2,CASSFRLAFDEQYF,TGTGCCAGCAGCTTTCGACTAGCTTTTGACGAGCAGTACTTC
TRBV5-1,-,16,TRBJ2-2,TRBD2,CASSLDGGVDTGELFF,TGCGCCAGCAGCTTGGACGGGGGGGTAGACACCGGGGAGCTGTTTTTT
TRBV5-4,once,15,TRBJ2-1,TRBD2,CASRTGTSGNNEQFF,TGTGCCAGCAGGACCGGGACTAGCGGGAACAATGAGCAGTTCTTC
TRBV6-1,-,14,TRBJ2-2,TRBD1,CASSWDRGPGELFF,TGTGCCAGCAGTTGGGACAGGGGACCCGGGGAGCTGTTTTTT
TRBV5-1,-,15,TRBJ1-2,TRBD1,CASSAGQGTGYGYTF,TGCGCCAGCAGCGCGGGACAGGGGACGGGGTATGGCTACACCTTC
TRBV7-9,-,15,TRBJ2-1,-,CASTTRVVTYNEQFF,TGTGCCAGCACCACCCGAGTGGTTACCTACAATGAGCAGTTCTTC
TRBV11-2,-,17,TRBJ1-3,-,CASSLISRAANRNTIYF,TGTGCCAGCAGCTTAATCTCGAGGGCGGCAAATAGAAACACCATATATTTT